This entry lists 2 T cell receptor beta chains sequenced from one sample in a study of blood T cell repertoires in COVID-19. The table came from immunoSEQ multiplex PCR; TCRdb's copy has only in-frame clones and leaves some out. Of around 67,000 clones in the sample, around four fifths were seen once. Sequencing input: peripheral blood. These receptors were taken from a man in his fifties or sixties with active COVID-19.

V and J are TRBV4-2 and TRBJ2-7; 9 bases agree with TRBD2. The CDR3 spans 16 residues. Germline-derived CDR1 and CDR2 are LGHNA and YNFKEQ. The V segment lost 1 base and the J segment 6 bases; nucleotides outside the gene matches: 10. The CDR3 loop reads CASSQGLGTSFGEQYF. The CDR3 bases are TGTGCCAGCAGCCAAGGTCTGGGGACTAGCTTTGGCGAGCAGTACTTC.

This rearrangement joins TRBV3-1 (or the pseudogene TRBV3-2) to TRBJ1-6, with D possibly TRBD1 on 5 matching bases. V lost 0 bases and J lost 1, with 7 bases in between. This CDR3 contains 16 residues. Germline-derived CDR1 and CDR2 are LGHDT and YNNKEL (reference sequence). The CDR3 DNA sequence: TGTGCCAGCAGCCAAGATCAGGGTTCCTATAATTCACCCCTCCACTTT. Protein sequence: CASSQDQGSYNSPLHF.